Each of the 2 T cell receptor beta chains below was sequenced from the same sample in a study of Graves' ophthalmopathy and Graves' hyperthyroidism. RNA served as the template for amplifying TCR beta CDR3 regions. RT-PCR was first run with HTBI primers, then multiplex PCR in a second round. TCRdb re-derived calls from the multiplex PCR reads in MiXCR, one entry per CDR3 protein. The sample contains around 1,000,000 distinct CDR3 sequences, about 36% of which appear only once. The sequenced sample consisted of peripheral blood or thyroid tissue (not recorded which). The receptors come from an adult man with Graves' hyperthyroidism.

This clonotype showed up many times. This chain uses TRBV9 with TRBJ1-3; TRBD1 is a possible D gene (6 bases). This CDR3 spans 16 amino acids. Trimming removed 2 bases from V and 2 bases from J, with 14 bases in between. CDR1 SGDLS and CDR2 YYNGEE come from the germline V gene. Here the CDR3 reads CASSVEGGFPGNTIYF. The CDR3 DNA reads as TGTGCCAGCAGCGTTGAGGGGGGCTTCCCTGGAAACACCATATATTTT.

A word on this clonotype: One end of the junction fails to match germline, which may point to a read error. The chain joins TRBV7-9 to TRBJ2-2; D is perhaps TRBD2 (5 bases). Per germline, CDR1 SEHNR and CDR2 FQNEAQ (reference sequence). The CDR3 loop spans 12 amino acids. The CDR3 DNA reads as TGTGCCAGCAGCCTTTACACCGGGGAGCCGTTTTTT. Protein: CASSLYTGEPFF.